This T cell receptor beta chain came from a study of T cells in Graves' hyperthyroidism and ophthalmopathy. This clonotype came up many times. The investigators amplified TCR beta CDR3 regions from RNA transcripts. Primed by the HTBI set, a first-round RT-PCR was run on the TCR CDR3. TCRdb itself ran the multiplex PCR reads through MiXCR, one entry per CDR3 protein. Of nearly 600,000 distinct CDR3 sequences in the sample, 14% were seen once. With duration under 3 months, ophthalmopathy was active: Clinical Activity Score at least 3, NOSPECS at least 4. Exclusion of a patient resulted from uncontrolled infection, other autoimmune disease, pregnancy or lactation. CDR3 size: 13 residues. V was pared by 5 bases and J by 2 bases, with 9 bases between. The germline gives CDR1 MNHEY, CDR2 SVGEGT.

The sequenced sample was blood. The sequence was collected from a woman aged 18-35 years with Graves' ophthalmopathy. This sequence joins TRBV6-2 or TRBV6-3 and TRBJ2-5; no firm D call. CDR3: CASSAGYQETQYF. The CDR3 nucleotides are TGTGCCAGCAGTGCCGGGTATCAAGAGACCCAGTACTTC.